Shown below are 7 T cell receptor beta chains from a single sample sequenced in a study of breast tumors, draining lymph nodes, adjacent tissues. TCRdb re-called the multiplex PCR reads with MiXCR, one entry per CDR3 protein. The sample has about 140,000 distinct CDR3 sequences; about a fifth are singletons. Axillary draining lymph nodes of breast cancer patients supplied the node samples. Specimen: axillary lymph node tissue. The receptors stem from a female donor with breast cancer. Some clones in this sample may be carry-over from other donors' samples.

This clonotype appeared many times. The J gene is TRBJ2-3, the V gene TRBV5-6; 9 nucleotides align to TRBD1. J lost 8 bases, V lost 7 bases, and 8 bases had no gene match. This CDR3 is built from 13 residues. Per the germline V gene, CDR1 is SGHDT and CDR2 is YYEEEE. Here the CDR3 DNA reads TGTGCCAGCGGGCGGGACAGGGTTGGTACGCAGTATTTT. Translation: CASGRDRVGTQYF.

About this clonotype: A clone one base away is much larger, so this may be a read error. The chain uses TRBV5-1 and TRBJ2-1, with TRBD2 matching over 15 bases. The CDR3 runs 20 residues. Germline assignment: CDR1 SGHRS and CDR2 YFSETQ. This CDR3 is CASSLDGTSGRTSSCNEQFF. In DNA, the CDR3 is TGCGCCAGCAGCTTAGACGGGACTAGCGGGAGGACCAGCTCCTGCAATGAGCAGTTCTTC.

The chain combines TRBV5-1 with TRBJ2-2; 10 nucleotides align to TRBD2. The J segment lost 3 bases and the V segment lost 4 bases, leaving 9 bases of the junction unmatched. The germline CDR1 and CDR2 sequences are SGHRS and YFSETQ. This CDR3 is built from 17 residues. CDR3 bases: TGCGCCAGCAGCCTGAGGGGAGGGACTAGCGACACCGGGGAGCTGTTTTTT. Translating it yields CASSLRGGTSDTGELFF.

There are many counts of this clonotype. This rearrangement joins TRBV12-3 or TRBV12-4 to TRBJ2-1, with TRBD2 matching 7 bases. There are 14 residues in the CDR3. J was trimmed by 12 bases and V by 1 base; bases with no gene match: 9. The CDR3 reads CASSLEGGRRGQFF. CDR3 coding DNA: TGTGCCAGCAGTTTAGAGGGCGGGAGAAGGGGGCAGTTCTTC.

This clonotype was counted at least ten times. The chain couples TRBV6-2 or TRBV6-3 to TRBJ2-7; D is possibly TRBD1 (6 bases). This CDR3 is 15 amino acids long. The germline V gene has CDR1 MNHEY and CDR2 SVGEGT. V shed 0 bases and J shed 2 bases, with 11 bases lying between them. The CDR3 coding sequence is TGTGCCAGCAGTTACTCCACCGGGACAACCTACGAGCAGTACTTC. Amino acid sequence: CASSYSTGTTYEQYF.

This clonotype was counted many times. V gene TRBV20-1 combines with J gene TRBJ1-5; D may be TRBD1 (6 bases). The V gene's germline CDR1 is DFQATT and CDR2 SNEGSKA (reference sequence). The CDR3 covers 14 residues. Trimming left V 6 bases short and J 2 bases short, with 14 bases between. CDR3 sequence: CSAWSGAGNQPQHF. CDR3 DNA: TGCAGTGCATGGTCAGGGGCGGGCAATCAGCCCCAGCATTTT.

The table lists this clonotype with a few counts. CDR3 region: CSVGSRETQYF. The CDR3 DNA is TGCAGCGTTGGTTCACGGGAGACCCAGTACTTC. The rearrangement uses TRBV29-1 and TRBJ2-5; D is uncertain. The CDR3 is 11 residues long. V lost 4 bases to trimming and J lost 5 bases, with 8 bases between them. Germline CDR1 reads SQVTM; CDR2 reads ANQGSEA.